This TCR beta chain was profiled in a study of CXCR3-negative and CXCR3-positive naive CD8 T cells. From germline, CDR1 is SGDLS and CDR2 YYNGEE. This CDR3 is built from 19 residues. UMI-labeled 5' RACE yielded the TRB cDNA libraries. TCRdb re-called the 5' RACE reads; one entry per CDR3 protein, DNA not given. The sample table includes around 5,000 distinct CDR3 sequences. The specimen sequenced was naive CXCR3- CD8+ T cells from blood. Indicated subset: CD45RO-CCR7+CD27+CD95- naive CD8+ T cells lacking CXCR3 (TNR3-). The chain uses TRBV9 and TRBJ2-1; TCRdb calls TRBD2, which cannot be checked without DNA. The receptor was isolated from a human donor in good health. Some clones in this sample may be carry-over from other donors' samples. CDR3 sequence reads: CASSVEGSGRPRPYNEQFF.